This entry describes one TCR beta chain. Its specificity is unknown. The data originate from a study of cytomegalovirus exposure and HLA in healthy donors. There are 17 residues in the CDR3. The ends lost 6 bases at V and 2 bases at J; junction bases unmatched: 10. CDR1 and CDR2 (germline): MNHEY, SMNVEV (reference sequence). Whole-study findings and limits: Three CMV-associated chains were confirmed in vitro to be specific for CMV antigens. The productive fraction for most TCR beta V segments was about 87% or about 30% in an earlier analysis. Among TCR beta chains, those listed as cytomegalovirus-associated numbered about 150.

Nominal health characterized the donors when sampled, though unrecorded immune exposures were likely. The PCR used 60 Vbeta and 13 Jbeta primers. Assay used: immunoSEQ multiplex PCR; TCRdb lists only in-frame clones, some missing. Of approximately 220,000 clones in the sample, less than 85% were seen once. Sequencing was carried out using PBMCs. The chain recombines TRBV27 with TRBJ1-5; 10 bases map to TRBD1. The receptor was derived from a girl under 10 years old in good health and CMV-seronegative. The CDR3 sequence is CASRRMTGTGGNQPQHF. The CDR3 DNA reads TGTGCCAGCAGGCGAATGACCGGGACAGGGGGCAATCAGCCCCAGCATTTT.